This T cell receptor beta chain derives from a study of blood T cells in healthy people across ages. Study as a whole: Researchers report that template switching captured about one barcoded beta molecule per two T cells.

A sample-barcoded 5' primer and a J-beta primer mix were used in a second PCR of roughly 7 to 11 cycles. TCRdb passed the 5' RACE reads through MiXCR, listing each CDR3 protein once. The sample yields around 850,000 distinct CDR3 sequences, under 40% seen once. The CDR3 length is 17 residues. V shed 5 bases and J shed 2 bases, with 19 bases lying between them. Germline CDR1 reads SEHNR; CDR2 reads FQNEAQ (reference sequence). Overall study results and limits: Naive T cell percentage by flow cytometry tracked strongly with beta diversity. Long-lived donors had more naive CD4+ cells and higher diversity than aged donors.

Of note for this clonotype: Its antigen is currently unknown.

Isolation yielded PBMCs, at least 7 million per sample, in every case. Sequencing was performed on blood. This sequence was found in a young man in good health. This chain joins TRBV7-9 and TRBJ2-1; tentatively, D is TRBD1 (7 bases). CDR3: CASSQKAGQQPYNEQFF. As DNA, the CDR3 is TGTGCCAGCAGCCAGAAGGCGGGACAGCAACCCTACAATGAGCAGTTCTTC.